The present TCR beta chain was sequenced within a study of a mutant IDH1 vaccine in newly diagnosed glioma. Time point indicated: week 11, during vaccination. Doses comprised 300 ug of mutant IDH1 20-mer peptide each, plus topical imiquimod. Repertoires were generated with immunoSEQ multiplex PCR, while TCRdb's copy carries only in-frame clones and drops some. The sample has about 64,000 clones, roughly 83% seen once. In regard to this clone: The antigen remains unidentified.

The CDR3 loop spans 15 amino acids. V was trimmed by 3 bases and J by 9 bases, leaving 15 bases between them. Germline-derived CDR1 and CDR2 are SGHTA and FQGNSA. Sample: PBMCs, taken from a glioma patient whose treatment included an IDH1 peptide vaccine. The sequence came from a woman in her fifties or sixties with glioma. The J gene is TRBJ2-6, the V gene TRBV7-2; either TRBD1 or TRBD2 may supply D (5 bases each). CDR3 sequence: CASSFRADLLNVLTF. In nucleotides, the CDR3 is TGTGCCAGCAGCTTCAGGGCGGACTTACTCAACGTCCTGACTTTC.